These T cell receptor beta chains were read from a single sample in a study of blood T cell repertoires in COVID-19. The protocol was immunoSEQ multiplex PCR, while the TCRdb copy is restricted to in-frame clones and leaves out a portion. This repertoire shows approximately 210,000 clones, approximately 80% found once; its top ten account for roughly 10%. The sequencing input was PBMCs or T cells enriched from blood (not recorded which). These receptors all come from a man aged 35 to 55 who had recovered from COVID-19. CDR3s include the opening cysteine and the closing phenylalanine or tryptophan. D genes are given only for firm matches. The size of a clone is reported for some rows only, either as once, few or many, or as a class for expanded clones.

CDR3 DNA,CDR3 protein,clone size,J gene,V gene,D gene
TGTGCCAGCAGACTAAGTGGGACTAGATACAATGAGCAGTTCTTC,CASRLSGTRYNEQFF,.,TRBJ2-1,TRBV2,TRBD2
TGCGCCAGCAGCCAAGAACGGGGGAGGGCCGTAGAGACCCAGTACTTC,CASSQERGRAVETQYF,.,TRBJ2-5,TRBV4-3,TRBD2
TGTGCCACCCGGGGACCGGGGGAGACTGAAGCTTTCTTT,CATRGPGETEAFF,.,TRBJ1-1,TRBV6-5,.
TGCGCCAGCAGCCAAGTAATATGGATGGGAGGGGACTCCTACAATGAGCAGTTCTTC,CASSQVIWMGGDSYNEQFF,.,TRBJ2-1,TRBV4-3,TRBD2
TGTGCCACCAGCAGAGACCAGGGGGCACAAGCTTTCTTT,CATSRDQGAQAFF,.,TRBJ1-1,TRBV15,TRBD1
TGTGCCAGCAGCTTAGATGAACTTCGCAATGAGCAGTTCTTC,CASSLDELRNEQFF,.,TRBJ2-1,TRBV7-2,.
TGTGCCAGCAGTCTGACAGGGAGGTGGGGAGAGACCCAGTACTTC,CASSLTGRWGETQYF,.,TRBJ2-5,TRBV6-5,.
TGTGCCAGCAGCGTAGAAGGGCGAGGGGAGACCCAGTACTTC,CASSVEGRGETQYF,few,TRBJ2-5,TRBV9,.
TGTGCCAGCAGCTTAGTTTCCGTTGACTATGGCTACACCTTC,CASSLVSVDYGYTF,once,TRBJ1-2,TRBV7-9,.
TGTGCCAGCAATGGGGTAGGGGGTGATGGCTACACCTTC,CASNGVGGDGYTF,few,TRBJ1-2,TRBV2,.
TGCGCCAGCAGCCAAGCCCCAGCGGGACAGGGGATATCTGGGGCCAACGTCCTGACTTTC,CASSQAPAGQGISGANVLTF,.,TRBJ2-6,TRBV4-3,TRBD1
TGTGCCAGCAGTTACTCGAGGGCTAGCTTGGGCAATGAGCAGTTCTTC,CASSYSRASLGNEQFF,.,TRBJ2-1,TRBV6-2/TRBV6-3,.
TGTGCCAGCAGCCTACCCACGGGAGATAATTCACCCCTCCACTTT,CASSLPTGDNSPLHF,.,TRBJ1-6,TRBV7-2,.
TGTGCCTGCCTTCAGTTACTAGTCTACAATGAGCAGTTCTTC,CACLQLLVYNEQFF,.,TRBJ2-1,TRBV2,.
TGTGCCAGCAGGGGGCAGTCCTCTGGAAACACCATATATTTT,CASRGQSSGNTIYF,.,TRBJ1-3,TRBV6-5,.
TGTGCCAGCTCCCCCTACGACGCAGGGGCTAACTATGGCTACACCTTC,CASSPYDAGANYGYTF,.,TRBJ1-2,TRBV18,.
TGCGCCAGCAGCGCCGCGCAGGGGGGTTATTCCAAACTGTTTTTT,CASSAAQGGYSKLFF,once,TRBJ1-4,TRBV4-3,TRBD1
TGTGCCAGCAGTCCTAACAGGGAAGGGGGTGAAGCTTTCTTT,CASSPNREGGEAFF,.,TRBJ1-1,TRBV6-5,.
TGTGCCGGGGAGGGCCTAGCGGGAGCATATGAGCAGTTCTTC,CAGEGLAGAYEQFF,.,TRBJ2-1,TRBV30,TRBD2
TGTGCCAGCAGCCCCACTCAGGGAACCTATGGCTACACCTTC,CASSPTQGTYGYTF,.,TRBJ1-2,TRBV28,.
TGTGCCAGTAGTAAGGGGGCGAACTCGGGGAAAACTGAAGCTTTCTTT,CASSKGANSGKTEAFF,once,TRBJ1-1,TRBV19,TRBD1
TGTGCCACCAGCAGAGATCTAGCGGGAGGCCTGGGGAATGAGCAGTTCTTC,CATSRDLAGGLGNEQFF,.,TRBJ2-1,TRBV15,TRBD2
TGTGCCAGCAGCTCCGGGACAACCAGCACAGATACGCAGTATTTT,CASSSGTTSTDTQYF,.,TRBJ2-3,TRBV7-3,.
TGTGCCAGCAGTGCGGTTTTCACAGATACGCAGTATTTT,CASSAVFTDTQYF,.,TRBJ2-3,TRBV6-4,.
TGTGCCAGCAGTACGGACAGCGGGAAAAATCAGCCCCAGCATTTT,CASSTDSGKNQPQHF,.,TRBJ1-5,TRBV28,.
TGTGCCAGCAGCTTAGCGGGGGCCCTCTATAATTCACCCCTCCACTTT,CASSLAGALYNSPLHF,few,TRBJ1-6,TRBV7-7,.
TGTGCCAGCAATTCCAGGACAGGGAACTCACCCCTCCACTTT,CASNSRTGNSPLHF,.,TRBJ1-6,TRBV6-5,TRBD1
TGTGCCAGCAGTACGATGACAGGGTTCAATCAGCCCCAGCATTTT,CASSTMTGFNQPQHF,few,TRBJ1-5,TRBV6-2/TRBV6-3,TRBD1
TGTGCCAGCATCTCGGGGGGGGCCGGCGGGGAGCTGTTTTTT,CASISGGAGGELFF,.,TRBJ2-2,TRBV6-5,TRBD2
TGTGCCAGCAGTTGGGGCCCCCTAACCGGGGAGCTGTTTTTT,CASSWGPLTGELFF,.,TRBJ2-2,TRBV2,.
TGTGCCAGCTCACCAGGGACAGGGGCCATGAACACTGAAGCTTTCTTT,CASSPGTGAMNTEAFF,.,TRBJ1-1,TRBV18,TRBD1
TGTGCCAGCAGCTTAGTGGACAGGCAAGAGACCCAGTACTTC,CASSLVDRQETQYF,.,TRBJ2-5,TRBV7-2,TRBD1
TGTGCCAGCAGCCAGGGAGGTCCAGACTATGGCTACACCTTC,CASSQGGPDYGYTF,.,TRBJ1-2,TRBV4-2,.
TGTGCCAGCAACGAACTGCGCGGGGGAGCCTCTGGAAACACCATATATTTT,CASNELRGGASGNTIYF,.,TRBJ1-3,TRBV19,.
TGTGCCAGCAGCCCCGGGGCCACAGGGAAGTATCAGCCCCAGCATTTT,CASSPGATGKYQPQHF,.,TRBJ1-5,TRBV7-9,.
TGTGCCAGCAGCCCCAAACTGGGGGGGAATGAGCAGTTCTTC,CASSPKLGGNEQFF,.,TRBJ2-1,TRBV7-9,TRBD2
TGCGCCAGCAGCCAAGACGGGTCTTCTAACTATGGCTACACCTTC,CASSQDGSSNYGYTF,.,TRBJ1-2,TRBV4-1,.
TGTGCCAGCAGTTACAAAAAGGGGAGGCCCACAGATACGCAGTATTTT,CASSYKKGRPTDTQYF,.,TRBJ2-3,TRBV6-5,.
TGTGCCAGCAACACACAGGGGAGCTCCTACGAGCAGTACTTC,CASNTQGSSYEQYF,.,TRBJ2-7,TRBV11-2,TRBD1
TGTGCCAGCAGCTCAGGGGGCGCCGCCCCATATGGCTACACCTTC,CASSSGGAAPYGYTF,few,TRBJ1-2,TRBV5-6,TRBD1
TGTGCCACCTCGGGACAGGAGAATTCACCCCTCCACTTT,CATSGQENSPLHF,.,TRBJ1-6,TRBV6-5,TRBD1
TGTGCCAGCAGCGCCCGGACAGGCCGACAAGAGACCCAGTACTTC,CASSARTGRQETQYF,.,TRBJ2-5,TRBV7-3,TRBD1
TGTGCCAGCAGCCAGGGCGGGGCCAATCAGCCCCAGCATTTT,CASSQGGANQPQHF,few,TRBJ1-5,TRBV3-1/TRBV3-2,.
TGCGCCAGCAGCTTGGGTGGGGAGGTATGGAATCAGCCCCAGCATTTT,CASSLGGEVWNQPQHF,.,TRBJ1-5,TRBV5-1,.
TGTGCCAGCAGCCGTAACAGGGGGCAGTCCGGGGAGCTGTTTTTT,CASSRNRGQSGELFF,.,TRBJ2-2,TRBV6-6,TRBD1
TGTGCCAGCAGCCTAGACAGGAACAATGAGCAGTTCTTC,CASSLDRNNEQFF,.,TRBJ2-1,TRBV11-1,.
TGTGCCAGCAGCCAAAGTTTCGGGGACACTGAAGCTTTCTTT,CASSQSFGDTEAFF,.,TRBJ1-1,TRBV3-1/TRBV3-2,.
TGTGCCAGCAGTGTGGATCCTCCGGGCGAGCAGTACTTC,CASSVDPPGEQYF,.,TRBJ2-7,TRBV2,.
TGTGCCAGCAGCTTCTCCCATGGAGCGACCTCTGGAAACACCATATATTTT,CASSFSHGATSGNTIYF,.,TRBJ1-3,TRBV7-2,.
TGTGCCAGCAGCGGCCCTAAGGGGAACTATGGCTACACCTTC,CASSGPKGNYGYTF,few,TRBJ1-2,TRBV7-9,.
TGTGCCAGCAGCCCGGGGACAGGGAGGCACTATGGCTACACCTTC,CASSPGTGRHYGYTF,once,TRBJ1-2,TRBV5-4,TRBD1
TGTGCCAGCAGCCAAGATACAGCGGGTAGCTCCTACAATGAGCAGTTCTTC,CASSQDTAGSSYNEQFF,.,TRBJ2-1,TRBV4-2,.
TGTGCCAGCAGTTTACTCCTAGCGGCCCCCACAGATACGCAGTATTTT,CASSLLLAAPTDTQYF,.,TRBJ2-3,TRBV28,TRBD2
TGTGCCAGCAGTCATCAAGACAGGGGGCGAGAAAAACTGTTTTTT,CASSHQDRGREKLFF,.,TRBJ1-4,TRBV7-2,TRBD1
TGCAGTGCTAGTGGAAGGGGGACAGGGAGACGGGAGCAGTTCTTC,CSASGRGTGRREQFF,.,TRBJ2-1,TRBV20-1,TRBD1
TGCGCCAGCAGTGAGCGCCATCCGGGACTAGTTGGGGAGACCCAGTACTTC,CASSERHPGLVGETQYF,.,TRBJ2-5,TRBV10-2,TRBD2
TGCGCCAGCAGCCAAGACGAGTGGAACATTCAGTACTTC,CASSQDEWNIQYF,.,TRBJ2-4,TRBV4-3,.